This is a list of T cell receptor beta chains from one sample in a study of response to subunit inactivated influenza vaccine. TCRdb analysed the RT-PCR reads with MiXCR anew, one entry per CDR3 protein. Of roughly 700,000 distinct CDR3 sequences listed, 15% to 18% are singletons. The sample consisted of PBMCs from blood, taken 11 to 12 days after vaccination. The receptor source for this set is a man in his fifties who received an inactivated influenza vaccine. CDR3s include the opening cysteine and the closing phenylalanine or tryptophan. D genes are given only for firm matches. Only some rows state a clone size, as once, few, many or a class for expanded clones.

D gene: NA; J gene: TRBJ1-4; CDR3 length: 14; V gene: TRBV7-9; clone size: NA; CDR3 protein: CASSLLGYNEKLFF; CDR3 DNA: TGTGCCAGCAGCTTATTGGGGTATAATGAAAAACTGTTTTTT
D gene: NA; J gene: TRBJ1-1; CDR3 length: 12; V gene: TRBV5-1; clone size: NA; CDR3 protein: CASSGPYTEAFF; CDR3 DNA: TGCGCCAGCAGCGGCCCCTACACTGAAGCTTTCTTT
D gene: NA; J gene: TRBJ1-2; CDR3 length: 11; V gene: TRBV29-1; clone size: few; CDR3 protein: CSVDRWGGYTF; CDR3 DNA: TGCAGCGTTGACCGATGGGGCGGCTACACCTTC
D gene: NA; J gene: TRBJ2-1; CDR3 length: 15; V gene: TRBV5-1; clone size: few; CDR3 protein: CASSLASEGSNEQFF; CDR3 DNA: TGCGCCAGCAGCTTGGCCAGCGAGGGTTCTAATGAGCAGTTCTTC
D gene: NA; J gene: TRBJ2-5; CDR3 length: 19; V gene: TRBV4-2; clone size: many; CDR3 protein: CASSPHSGGLGTSEETQYF; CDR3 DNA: TGTGCCAGCAGCCCCCATTCGGGGGGCCTCGGAACTAGCGAAGAGACCCAGTACTTC
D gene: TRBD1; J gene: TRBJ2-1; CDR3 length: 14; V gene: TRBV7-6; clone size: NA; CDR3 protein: CASSPSGQGDEQFF; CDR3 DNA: TGTGCCAGCAGCCCCTCGGGACAGGGCGATGAGCAGTTCTTC
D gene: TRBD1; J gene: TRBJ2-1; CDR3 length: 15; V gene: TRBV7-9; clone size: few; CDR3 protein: CASSRPGQGAGEQFF; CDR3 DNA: TGTGCCAGCAGCCGACCGGGACAGGGGGCTGGTGAGCAGTTCTTC
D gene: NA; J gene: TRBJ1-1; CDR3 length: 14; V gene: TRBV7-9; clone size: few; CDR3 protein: CASSLVIMATEAFF; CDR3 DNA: TGTGCCAGCAGCTTAGTAATAATGGCGACTGAAGCTTTCTTT
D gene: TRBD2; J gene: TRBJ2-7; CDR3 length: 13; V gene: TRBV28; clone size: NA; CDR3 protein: CASTGTRFHEQYF; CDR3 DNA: TGTGCCAGCACCGGGACTAGGTTCCACGAGCAGTACTTC
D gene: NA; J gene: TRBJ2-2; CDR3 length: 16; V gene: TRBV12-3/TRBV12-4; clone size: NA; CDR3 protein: CASIGYFLADTGELFF; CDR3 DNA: TGTGCCAGCATTGGCTATTTCTTAGCGGACACCGGGGAGCTGTTTTTT
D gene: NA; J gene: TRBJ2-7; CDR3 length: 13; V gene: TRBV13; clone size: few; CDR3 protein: CASSSADNYEQYF; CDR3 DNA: TGTGCCAGCAGCTCAGCGGACAACTACGAGCAGTACTTC
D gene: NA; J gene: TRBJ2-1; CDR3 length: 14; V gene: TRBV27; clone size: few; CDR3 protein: CASGRGGSYNEQFF; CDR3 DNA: TGTGCCAGCGGTCGGGGTGGCTCGTACAATGAGCAGTTCTTC
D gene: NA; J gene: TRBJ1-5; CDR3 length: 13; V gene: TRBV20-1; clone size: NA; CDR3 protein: CSASMGGDQPQHF; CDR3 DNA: TGCAGTGCTAGTATGGGGGGCGATCAGCCCCAGCATTTT
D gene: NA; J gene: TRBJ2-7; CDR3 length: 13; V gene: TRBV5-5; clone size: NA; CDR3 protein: CATGRRGTYEQYF; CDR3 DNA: TGTGCCACCGGTCGAAGGGGAACCTACGAGCAGTACTTC
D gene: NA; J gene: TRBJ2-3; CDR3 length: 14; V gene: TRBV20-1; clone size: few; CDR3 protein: CSARTTTYTDTQYF; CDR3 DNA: TGCAGTGCTAGAACTACTACCTACACAGATACGCAGTATTTT
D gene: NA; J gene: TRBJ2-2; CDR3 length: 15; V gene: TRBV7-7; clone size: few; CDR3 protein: CASSPQGRATGELFF; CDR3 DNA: TGTGCTAGCAGCCCCCAGGGGCGGGCTACCGGGGAGCTGTTTTTT
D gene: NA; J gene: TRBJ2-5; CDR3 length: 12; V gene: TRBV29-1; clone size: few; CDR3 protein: CSVGPGGETQYF; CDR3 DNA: TGCAGCGTTGGTCCCGGGGGAGAGACCCAGTACTTC